The rows below give T cell receptor beta chains drawn from one sample of a study of Tregs in tolerant kidney transplant recipients. Generated by immunoSEQ multiplex PCR, the TCRdb table keeps only in-frame clones and is missing some. Found here are 45,000 or so clones, roughly 89% of them singletons; the top ten hold around 15%. Sequences were derived from CD8+ T cells from blood (PBMCs), sampled 12 months after the transplant. The receptors originated from a human patient who received a combined kidney and bone marrow transplant. Some of the T cells might come from the graft donor. Both conserved end residues are part of each CDR3. The D gene is left open where the match is weak. A row's size may be missing; if present it is once, few, many or a size class.

CDR3 DNA: TGTGCCAGCAGCTTAGTCGACGGGACATCTATGGTACACGAGCAGTTCTTC; CDR3 protein: CASSLVDGTSMVHEQFF; V gene: TRBV7-6; J gene: TRBJ2-1; D gene: .; clone size: .
CDR3 DNA: TGTGCCAGCAGCTTGTCTACACTAGCGGGAGCGGCAGATACGCAGTATTTT; CDR3 protein: CASSLSTLAGAADTQYF; V gene: TRBV5-4; J gene: TRBJ2-3; D gene: TRBD2; clone size: .
CDR3 DNA: TGTGCCAGCAGCTTAGCCAACTTGGGGGGAGAGACCCAGTACTTC; CDR3 protein: CASSLANLGGETQYF; V gene: TRBV11-2; J gene: TRBJ2-5; D gene: .; clone size: .
CDR3 DNA: TGTGCCAGCAGCCAGTACAGGGCCGGGGAGCTGTTTTTT; CDR3 protein: CASSQYRAGELFF; V gene: TRBV7-7; J gene: TRBJ2-2; D gene: .; clone size: .
CDR3 DNA: TGTGCCAGCAGCCCACTAGCGGGAGGGCCTAATGAGCAGTTCTTC; CDR3 protein: CASSPLAGGPNEQFF; V gene: TRBV27; J gene: TRBJ2-1; D gene: TRBD2; clone size: .
CDR3 DNA: TGTGCCAGCAGCAAGGGACAGGGAAATTTGCCCCAGCATTTT; CDR3 protein: CASSKGQGNLPQHF; V gene: TRBV21-1; J gene: TRBJ1-5; D gene: .; clone size: .
CDR3 DNA: TGTGCCAGCAGCACGCGACGGACTAGCGGGAGTTCCTACAATGAGCAGTTCTTC; CDR3 protein: CASSTRRTSGSSYNEQFF; V gene: TRBV9; J gene: TRBJ2-1; D gene: TRBD2; clone size: .
CDR3 DNA: TGTGCCAGCAGTTACGACATATCCCAAGAGACCCAGTACTTC; CDR3 protein: CASSYDISQETQYF; V gene: TRBV6-6; J gene: TRBJ2-5; D gene: .; clone size: .
CDR3 DNA: TGTGCCAGCAGCCAATGGACAGGGGACACAGATACGCAGTATTTT; CDR3 protein: CASSQWTGDTDTQYF; V gene: TRBV4-2; J gene: TRBJ2-3; D gene: TRBD1; clone size: .
CDR3 DNA: TGTGTCAGCAGCCGAAGGACAGGGGGCCGAATGGATATATATGGCTACACCTTC; CDR3 protein: CVSSRRTGGRMDIYGYTF; V gene: TRBV7-8; J gene: TRBJ1-2; D gene: TRBD1; clone size: .
CDR3 DNA: TGTGCCAGCAGTCTTAGGGGGGGGAATGAGCAGTTCTTC; CDR3 protein: CASSLRGGNEQFF; V gene: TRBV25-1; J gene: TRBJ2-1; D gene: .; clone size: .
CDR3 DNA: TGTGCCAGCAGCCAAGTAGGGACAAGCTCCTACGAGCAGTACTTC; CDR3 protein: CASSQVGTSSYEQYF; V gene: TRBV14; J gene: TRBJ2-7; D gene: .; clone size: .
CDR3 DNA: TGTGCCACCAGCTGGACAGAAGCTTACGAGCAGTACTTC; CDR3 protein: CATSWTEAYEQYF; V gene: TRBV15; J gene: TRBJ2-7; D gene: .; clone size: .
CDR3 DNA: TGTGCCAGCAGCCAAGATGGCATGCCCTCGGACAGTCTCAATTCCCCCCTCCACTTT; CDR3 protein: CASSQDGMPSDSLNSPLHF; V gene: TRBV4-2; J gene: TRBJ1-6; D gene: .; clone size: .
CDR3 DNA: TGTGCCAGCAGCTTGGGACCCGGGGGACTTTATAATTCACCCCTCCACTTT; CDR3 protein: CASSLGPGGLYNSPLHF; V gene: TRBV5-6; J gene: TRBJ1-6; D gene: .; clone size: .
CDR3 DNA: TGTGCCAGCAGCTTAGTTACAGGGGGCCCCGGGGAGCTGTTTTTT; CDR3 protein: CASSLVTGGPGELFF; V gene: TRBV11-2; J gene: TRBJ2-2; D gene: TRBD1; clone size: .
CDR3 DNA: TGCGCCAGCAGCCAAGATCCGGGGGACTATGGCTACACCTTC; CDR3 protein: CASSQDPGDYGYTF; V gene: TRBV4-3; J gene: TRBJ1-2; D gene: .; clone size: .
CDR3 DNA: TGTGCCAGTAGTATTATGTTCCCCGGGGAGCTGTTTTTT; CDR3 protein: CASSIMFPGELFF; V gene: TRBV19; J gene: TRBJ2-2; D gene: .; clone size: .
CDR3 DNA: TGTGCCAGCAAATCCCTCGAGGGTTTTCTGCAGCCCCAGCATTTT; CDR3 protein: CASKSLEGFLQPQHF; V gene: TRBV27; J gene: TRBJ1-5; D gene: .; clone size: .
CDR3 DNA: TGTGCCAGTAGTATTGGGACTCGTAGCACAGATACGCAGTATTTT; CDR3 protein: CASSIGTRSTDTQYF; V gene: TRBV19; J gene: TRBJ2-3; D gene: .; clone size: .
CDR3 DNA: TGTGCCAGCAGCGTAGGTTCAGGGGGCTACGAGCAGTACTTC; CDR3 protein: CASSVGSGGYEQYF; V gene: TRBV9; J gene: TRBJ2-7; D gene: TRBD1; clone size: once
CDR3 DNA: TGCGCCAGCAGCCTTGGACAGGGGAATGGCTACACCTTC; CDR3 protein: CASSLGQGNGYTF; V gene: TRBV4-1; J gene: TRBJ1-2; D gene: TRBD1; clone size: .
CDR3 DNA: TGCGCCAGCAGCCAAGATATGGGCGGGATGACGGACTTC; CDR3 protein: CASSQDMGGMTDF; V gene: TRBV4-3; J gene: TRBJ2-7; D gene: .; clone size: .
CDR3 DNA: TGCAGCGTCAGGGGGGAAAACACCGGGGAGCTGTTTTTT; CDR3 protein: CSVRGENTGELFF; V gene: TRBV29-1; J gene: TRBJ2-2; D gene: .; clone size: .
CDR3 DNA: TGCGCCAGCAGCTTAAGTGGACACCCCGTCGAGCAGTACTTC; CDR3 protein: CASSLSGHPVEQYF; V gene: TRBV4-1; J gene: TRBJ2-7; D gene: .; clone size: .
CDR3 DNA: TGCAGCGTTACTACAGGGGGTTATGATCAGCCCCAGCATTTT; CDR3 protein: CSVTTGGYDQPQHF; V gene: TRBV29-1; J gene: TRBJ1-5; D gene: TRBD1; clone size: .
CDR3 DNA: TGTGCCAGCAGCTTGGGACTAGCGGGGGCCGGGGAGACCCAGTACTTC; CDR3 protein: CASSLGLAGAGETQYF; V gene: TRBV13; J gene: TRBJ2-5; D gene: TRBD2; clone size: .
CDR3 DNA: TGTGCCAGCAGCTACGGGACTAGCGGATACGAGCAGTACTTC; CDR3 protein: CASSYGTSGYEQYF; V gene: TRBV11-1; J gene: TRBJ2-7; D gene: TRBD2; clone size: .
CDR3 DNA: TGTGCCAGCAGTGGTCTCTCCGGGGGAGGAAGCACCGGGGAGCTGTTTTTT; CDR3 protein: CASSGLSGGGSTGELFF; V gene: TRBV2; J gene: TRBJ2-2; D gene: .; clone size: .
CDR3 DNA: TGTGCCAGCAGCTTAGGGTTGGGGCGGACTAGCGTTTACAATGAGCAGTTCTTC; CDR3 protein: CASSLGLGRTSVYNEQFF; V gene: TRBV7-2; J gene: TRBJ2-1; D gene: TRBD2; clone size: .
CDR3 DNA: TGTGCCAGCAGCTTAGGAGGGCCGATTGGCTACGAGCAGTACTTC; CDR3 protein: CASSLGGPIGYEQYF; V gene: TRBV7-3; J gene: TRBJ2-7; D gene: .; clone size: once
CDR3 DNA: TGTGCCAGCACCGCCGGGACTAGCGAGCACGAGCAGTACTTC; CDR3 protein: CASTAGTSEHEQYF; V gene: TRBV13; J gene: TRBJ2-7; D gene: TRBD2; clone size: .
CDR3 DNA: TGTGCCAGCAGCCATCACGGGACAGGTCGGCCTTACAATGAGCAGTTCTTC; CDR3 protein: CASSHHGTGRPYNEQFF; V gene: TRBV14; J gene: TRBJ2-1; D gene: TRBD1; clone size: few
CDR3 DNA: TGTGCCAGAAAAGCCTCCACTGAAGCTTTCTTT; CDR3 protein: CARKASTEAFF; V gene: TRBV2; J gene: TRBJ1-1; D gene: .; clone size: .
CDR3 DNA: TGCAGTCCCACCTTCGGGACTTCGCAGTTCTTC; CDR3 protein: CSPTFGTSQFF; V gene: TRBV20-1; J gene: TRBJ2-1; D gene: .; clone size: .
CDR3 DNA: TGTGCCAGTACCCCACCCCCACAACTGAACACTGAAGCTTTCTTT; CDR3 protein: CASTPPPQLNTEAFF; V gene: TRBV19; J gene: TRBJ1-1; D gene: .; clone size: .
CDR3 DNA: TGTGCCAGCAGGGCGGGGGGGTTGGACACCGGGGAGCTGTTTTTT; CDR3 protein: CASRAGGLDTGELFF; V gene: TRBV5-4; J gene: TRBJ2-2; D gene: TRBD2; clone size: .
CDR3 DNA: TGCGCCAGCAGCCAAGGGCTAGCGGGGGCCTGGAATGAGCAGTTCTTC; CDR3 protein: CASSQGLAGAWNEQFF; V gene: TRBV4-3; J gene: TRBJ2-1; D gene: TRBD2; clone size: .
CDR3 DNA: TGTGCCAGCAGCTTGGAACGCGGGGACGGGGAGCTGTTTTTT; CDR3 protein: CASSLERGDGELFF; V gene: TRBV5-4; J gene: TRBJ2-2; D gene: .; clone size: .
CDR3 DNA: TGTGCCAGCAGCATTGCTAGAGGTACGCAGTATTTT; CDR3 protein: CASSIARGTQYF; V gene: TRBV9; J gene: TRBJ2-3; D gene: .; clone size: .
CDR3 DNA: TGTGCCAGCAGCGCGTTTTCAGGGGGCCGGAACACCGGGGAGCTGTTTTTT; CDR3 protein: CASSAFSGGRNTGELFF; V gene: TRBV9; J gene: TRBJ2-2; D gene: TRBD1; clone size: once
CDR3 DNA: TGTGCCAGCAGCCCAGGGGGAGGCAATCAGCCCCAGCATTTT; CDR3 protein: CASSPGGGNQPQHF; V gene: TRBV7-8; J gene: TRBJ1-5; D gene: TRBD1; clone size: .
CDR3 DNA: TGTGCCAGCAGCTTAACGTCTTCGGCCGGGGAGCTGTTTTTT; CDR3 protein: CASSLTSSAGELFF; V gene: TRBV7-7; J gene: TRBJ2-2; D gene: .; clone size: .
CDR3 DNA: TGTGCCAGCAGCTTTCTTGGACAGGGGGATAATTCCCCCCTCCACTTT; CDR3 protein: CASSFLGQGDNSPLHF; V gene: TRBV7-8; J gene: TRBJ1-6; D gene: TRBD1; clone size: .